This T cell receptor beta chain was obtained from a study of CD8 T cells in ankylosing spondylitis. Study-level findings and limits: In ankylosing spondylitis patients, matched synovial fluid reportedly showed significant enrichment of disease-linked clones. Seven to nine highly homologous variants formed a TCR beta motif that appeared characteristic of ankylosing spondylitis blood. Those disease-linked clones were CD8+; they were also relatively rare in peripheral blood.

Library preparation for TCR beta used quantitative 5'-RACE with molecular barcodes. TCRdb used MiXCR to reprocess the 5' RACE reads, holding one entry per CDR3 protein. This sample has approximately 150,000 distinct CDR3 sequences, with around 45% found just once. As for this clonotype: Its antigen is not known.

This CDR3 is 15 amino acids long. Germline CDR1 is LGHNA and CDR2 is YNFKEQ. V lost 0 bases and J lost 1; bases outside the gene matches: 3. The chain carries TRBV4-2 and TRBJ2-7, with 7 bases aligning to TRBD1. Sequencing was done on a sample of synovial fluid, either unsorted or a sorted T cell fraction (not recorded which). The TCR comes from a male donor with ankylosing spondylitis. CDR3 bases: TGTGCCAGCAGCCAAGAACAGGGGTCGTCCTACGAGCAGTACTTC. It translates to CASSQEQGSSYEQYF.